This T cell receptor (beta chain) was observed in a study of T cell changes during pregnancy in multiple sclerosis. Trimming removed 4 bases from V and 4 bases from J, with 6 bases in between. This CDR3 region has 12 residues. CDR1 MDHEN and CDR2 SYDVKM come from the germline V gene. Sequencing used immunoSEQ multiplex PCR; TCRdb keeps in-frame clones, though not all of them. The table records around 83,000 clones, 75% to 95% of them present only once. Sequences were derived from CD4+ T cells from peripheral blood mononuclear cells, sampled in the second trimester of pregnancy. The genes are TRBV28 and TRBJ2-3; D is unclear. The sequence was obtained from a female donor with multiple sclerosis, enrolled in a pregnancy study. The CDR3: CASSWLADTQYF. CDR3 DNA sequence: TGTGCCAGCAGTTGGCTAGCAGATACGCAGTATTTT.